The table lists the clone carrying this TCR beta chain with many counts. Trimming pared 5 bases from V and 0 bases from J, leaving 8 bases between. CDR1 and CDR2 (germline): SEHNR, FQNEAQ (reference sequence). CDR3 length: 14 residues. This entry is derived from a study of quantifying T cell responses using KT2 cells. Overall study context: RNA was reverse transcribed with TCR alpha and beta constant-region primers.

An oligo carrying a UMI was ligated to the cDNA 3' end. The first PCR ran approximately 4 cycles with an equimolar RC1.1 and RC1.2 beta primer mix. TCRdb re-derived calls from the UMI-ligation and nested PCR reads in MiXCR, one entry per CDR3 protein. The sample shows about 32,000 distinct CDR3 sequences, under 7.5% of them seen only once. The source is a human donor. Material for sequencing was PBMCs spiked with cells of the T cell clone KT2. The genes are TRBV7-9 and TRBJ1-3; D call uncertain. The CDR3 DNA follows: TGTGCCAGCAGCCCCAGGTCCTCTGGAAACACCATATATTTT. Its translation is CASSPRSSGNTIYF.